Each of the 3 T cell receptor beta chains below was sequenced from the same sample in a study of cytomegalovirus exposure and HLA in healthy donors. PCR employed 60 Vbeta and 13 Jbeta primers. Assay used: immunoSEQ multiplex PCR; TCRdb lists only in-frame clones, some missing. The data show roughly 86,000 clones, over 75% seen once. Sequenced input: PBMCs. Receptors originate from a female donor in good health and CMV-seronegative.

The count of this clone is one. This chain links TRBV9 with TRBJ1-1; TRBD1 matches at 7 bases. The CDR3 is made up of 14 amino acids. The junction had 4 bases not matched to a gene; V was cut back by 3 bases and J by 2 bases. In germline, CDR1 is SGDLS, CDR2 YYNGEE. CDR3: CASSDDRANTEAFF. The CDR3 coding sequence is TGTGCCAGCAGCGATGACAGGGCCAACACTGAAGCTTTCTTT.

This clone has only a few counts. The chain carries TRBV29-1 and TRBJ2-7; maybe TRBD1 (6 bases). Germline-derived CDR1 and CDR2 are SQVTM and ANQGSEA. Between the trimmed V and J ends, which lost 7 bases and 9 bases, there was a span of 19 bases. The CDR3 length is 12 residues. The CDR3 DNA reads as TGCAGCGCACATACACAGGGTTCAGTGCAGTACTTC. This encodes CSAHTQGSVQYF.

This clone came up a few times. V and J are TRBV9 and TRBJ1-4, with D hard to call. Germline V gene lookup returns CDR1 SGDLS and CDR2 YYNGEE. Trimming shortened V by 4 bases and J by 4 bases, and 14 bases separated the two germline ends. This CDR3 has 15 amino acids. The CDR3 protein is CASSLDEGYNEKLFF. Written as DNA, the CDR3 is TGTGCCAGCAGCCTAGACGAGGGATATAATGAAAAACTGTTTTTT.